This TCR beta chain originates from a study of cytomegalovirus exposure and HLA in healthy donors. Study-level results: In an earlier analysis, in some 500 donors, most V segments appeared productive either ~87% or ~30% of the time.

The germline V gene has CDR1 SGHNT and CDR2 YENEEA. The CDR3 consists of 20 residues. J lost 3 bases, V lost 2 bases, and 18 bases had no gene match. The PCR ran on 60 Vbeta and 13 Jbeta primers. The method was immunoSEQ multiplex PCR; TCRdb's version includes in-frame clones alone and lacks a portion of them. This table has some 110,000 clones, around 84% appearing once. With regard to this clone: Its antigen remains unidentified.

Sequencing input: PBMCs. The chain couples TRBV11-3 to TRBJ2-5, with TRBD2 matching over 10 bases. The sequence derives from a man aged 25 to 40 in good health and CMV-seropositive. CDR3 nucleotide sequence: TGTGCCAGCAGCTTAAAATATTTTTCGCCGGGACTAGCGCACGAAGAGACCCAGTACTTC. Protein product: CASSLKYFSPGLAHEETQYF.